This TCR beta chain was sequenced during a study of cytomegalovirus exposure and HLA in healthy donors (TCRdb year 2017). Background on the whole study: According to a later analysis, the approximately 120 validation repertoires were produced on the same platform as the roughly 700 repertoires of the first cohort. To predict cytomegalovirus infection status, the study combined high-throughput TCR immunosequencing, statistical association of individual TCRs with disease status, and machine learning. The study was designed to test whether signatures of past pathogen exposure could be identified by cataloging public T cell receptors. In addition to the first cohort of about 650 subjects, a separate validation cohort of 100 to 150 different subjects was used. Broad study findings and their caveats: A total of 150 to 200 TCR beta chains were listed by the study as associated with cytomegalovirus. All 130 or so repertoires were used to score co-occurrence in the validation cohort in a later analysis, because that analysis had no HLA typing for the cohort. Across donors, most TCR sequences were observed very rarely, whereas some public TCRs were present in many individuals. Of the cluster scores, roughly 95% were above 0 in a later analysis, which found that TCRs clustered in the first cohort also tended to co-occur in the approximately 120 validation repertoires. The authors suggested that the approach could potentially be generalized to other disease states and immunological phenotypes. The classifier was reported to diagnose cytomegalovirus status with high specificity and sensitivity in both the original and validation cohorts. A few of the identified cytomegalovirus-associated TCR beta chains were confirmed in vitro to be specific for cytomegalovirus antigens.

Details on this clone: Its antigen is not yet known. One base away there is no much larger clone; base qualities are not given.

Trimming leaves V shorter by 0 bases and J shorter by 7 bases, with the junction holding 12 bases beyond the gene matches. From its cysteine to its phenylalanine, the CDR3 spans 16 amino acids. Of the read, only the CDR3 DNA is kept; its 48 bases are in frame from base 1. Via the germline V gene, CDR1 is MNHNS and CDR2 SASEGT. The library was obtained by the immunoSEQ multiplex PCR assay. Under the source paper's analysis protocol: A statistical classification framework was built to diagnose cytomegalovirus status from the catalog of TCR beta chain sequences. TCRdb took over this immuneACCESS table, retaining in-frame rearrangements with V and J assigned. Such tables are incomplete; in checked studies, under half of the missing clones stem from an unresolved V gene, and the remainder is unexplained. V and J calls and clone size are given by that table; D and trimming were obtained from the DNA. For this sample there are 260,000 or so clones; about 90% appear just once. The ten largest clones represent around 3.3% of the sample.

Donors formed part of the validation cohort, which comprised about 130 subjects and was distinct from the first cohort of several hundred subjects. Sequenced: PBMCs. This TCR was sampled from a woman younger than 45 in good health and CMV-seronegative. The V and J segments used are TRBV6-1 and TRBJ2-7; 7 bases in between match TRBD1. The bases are TGTGCCAGCAGTGAAGCGTTATATAGGGGGCCCGAGGAGCAGTACTTC. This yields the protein CASSEALYRGPEEQYF.